This T cell receptor beta chain originates from a study of identical twins. CDR3 size: 15 residues. The trim removed 7 bases at V and 6 bases at J, leaving 6 bases unmatched. CDR1 is ENHRY, CDR2 SYGVKD, per germline. Using its own MiXCR run on the 5' RACE reads, TCRdb lists one record per CDR3 protein. The table has 1.5 million to 2 million distinct CDR3 sequences, about 31% seen once; the top ten hold roughly 0.3%. Sequenced sample: cord blood. The TCR comes from a newborn girl in good health. The rearrangement joins TRBV10-3 to TRBJ2-1, with TRBD2 matching 13 bases. CDR3 nucleotide sequence: TGTGCCATCACCGGGACTAGCGGGATAATCAATGAGCAGTTCTTC. Encoded protein: CAITGTSGIINEQFF.